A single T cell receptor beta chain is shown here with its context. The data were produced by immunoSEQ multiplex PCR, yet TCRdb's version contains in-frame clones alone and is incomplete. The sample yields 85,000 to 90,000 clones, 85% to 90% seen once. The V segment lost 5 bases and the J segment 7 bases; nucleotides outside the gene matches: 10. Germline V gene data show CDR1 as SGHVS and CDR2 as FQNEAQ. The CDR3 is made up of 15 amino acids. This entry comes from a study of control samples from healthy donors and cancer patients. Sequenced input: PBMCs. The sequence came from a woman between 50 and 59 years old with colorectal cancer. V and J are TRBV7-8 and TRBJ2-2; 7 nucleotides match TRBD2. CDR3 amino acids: CASSPNRTRFGELFF. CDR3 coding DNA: TGTGCCAGCAGCCCAAATAGGACTAGATTCGGGGAGCTGTTTTTT.